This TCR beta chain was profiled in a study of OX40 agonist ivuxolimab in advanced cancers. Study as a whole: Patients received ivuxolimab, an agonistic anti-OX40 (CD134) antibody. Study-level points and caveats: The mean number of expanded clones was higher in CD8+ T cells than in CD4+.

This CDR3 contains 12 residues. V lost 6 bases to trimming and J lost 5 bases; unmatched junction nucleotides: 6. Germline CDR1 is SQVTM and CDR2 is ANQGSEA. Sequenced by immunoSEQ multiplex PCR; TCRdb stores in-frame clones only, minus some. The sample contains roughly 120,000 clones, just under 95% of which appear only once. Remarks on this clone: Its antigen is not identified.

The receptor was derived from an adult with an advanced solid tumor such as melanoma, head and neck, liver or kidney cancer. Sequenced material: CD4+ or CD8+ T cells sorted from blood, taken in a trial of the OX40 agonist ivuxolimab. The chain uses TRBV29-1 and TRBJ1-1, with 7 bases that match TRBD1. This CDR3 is CSVRQGKTEAFF. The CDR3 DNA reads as TGCAGCGTAAGACAGGGAAAGACTGAAGCTTTCTTT. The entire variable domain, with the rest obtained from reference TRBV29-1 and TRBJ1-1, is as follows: SAVISQKPSRDICQRGTSLTIQCQVDSQVTMMFWYRQQPGQSLTLIATANQGSEATYESGFVIDKFPISRPNLTFSTLTVSNMSPEDSSIYLCSVRQGKTEAFFGQGTRLTVV.